This T cell receptor beta chain was sequenced during a study of blood T cell repertoires in COVID-19. The V and J ends lost 3 bases and 7 bases, in that order; junction bases with no gene match: 14. CDR1 and CDR2 (germline): LNHDA, SQIVND (reference sequence). The CDR3 length is 17 residues. Original handling: How many nucleated cells were present was estimated from reference gene primer amplification. The protocol was immunoSEQ multiplex PCR, while the TCRdb copy is restricted to in-frame clones and leaves out a portion. V, J and clone size were drawn from that table, and D and trimming were deduced from the DNA. The table lists 280,000 or so clones, roughly 87% of them singletons.

The sequenced sample was peripheral blood. The clonotype originates from a human donor in a cohort sampled during active COVID-19. The chain combines TRBV19 with TRBJ2-2, with TRBD1 matching 7 bases. CDR3 sequence (DNA): TGTGCCAGTAGTATCTCTGGGGCAGGGGGTAAGGTCGGGGAGCTGTTTTTT. Translated: CASSISGAGGKVGELFF.